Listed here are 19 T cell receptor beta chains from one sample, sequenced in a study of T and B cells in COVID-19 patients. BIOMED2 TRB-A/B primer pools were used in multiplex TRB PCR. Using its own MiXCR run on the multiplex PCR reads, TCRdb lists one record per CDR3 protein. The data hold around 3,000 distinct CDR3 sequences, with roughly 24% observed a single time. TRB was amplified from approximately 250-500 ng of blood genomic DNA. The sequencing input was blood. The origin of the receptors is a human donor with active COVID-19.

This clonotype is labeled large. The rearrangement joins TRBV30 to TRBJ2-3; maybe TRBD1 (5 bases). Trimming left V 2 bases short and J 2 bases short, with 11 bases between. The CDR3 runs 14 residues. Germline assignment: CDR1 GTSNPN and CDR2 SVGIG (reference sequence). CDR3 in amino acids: CAWSQGGITDTQYF. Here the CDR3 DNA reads TGTGCCTGGAGTCAGGGCGGAATCACAGATACGCAGTATTTT.

The CDR3: CASSQAGGRGSSYNSPLHF. For the CDR3, the DNA is TGTGCCAGCAGCCAAGCAGGTGGCAGGGGGAGCTCCTATAATTCACCCCTCCACTTT. This chain uses TRBV4-2 with TRBJ1-6, with 7 bases matching TRBD1. The CDR3 is 19 amino acids. V shed 1 base, J shed 0 bases, and the junction held 9 bases outside the gene matches. Germline assignment: CDR1 LGHNA and CDR2 YNFKEQ.

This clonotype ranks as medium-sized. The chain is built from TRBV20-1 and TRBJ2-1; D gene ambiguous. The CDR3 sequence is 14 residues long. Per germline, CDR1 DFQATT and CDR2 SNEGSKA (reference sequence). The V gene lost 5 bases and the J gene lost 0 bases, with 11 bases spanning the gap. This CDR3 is CSAYGRSSYNEQFF. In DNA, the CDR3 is TGCAGTGCTTACGGACGTAGCTCCTACAATGAGCAGTTCTTC.

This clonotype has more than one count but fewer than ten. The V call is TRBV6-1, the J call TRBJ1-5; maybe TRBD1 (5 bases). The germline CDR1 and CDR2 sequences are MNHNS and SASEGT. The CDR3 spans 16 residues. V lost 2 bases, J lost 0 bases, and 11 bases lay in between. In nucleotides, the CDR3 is TGTGCCAGCAGTGAAATGGCAGGGAATAGCAATCAGCCCCAGCATTTT. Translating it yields CASSEMAGNSNQPQHF.

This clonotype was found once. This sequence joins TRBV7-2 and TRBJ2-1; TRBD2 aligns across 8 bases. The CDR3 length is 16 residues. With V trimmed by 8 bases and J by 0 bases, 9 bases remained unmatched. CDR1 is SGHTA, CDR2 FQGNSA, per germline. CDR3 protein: CASRGGGPGSYNEQFF. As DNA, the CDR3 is TGTGCCAGCCGGGGGGGGGGGCCTGGCTCCTACAATGAGCAGTTCTTC. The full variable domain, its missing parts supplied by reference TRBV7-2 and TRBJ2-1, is GAGVSQSPSNKVTEKGKDVELRCDPISGHTALYWYRQSLGQGLEFLIYFQGNSAPDKSGLPSDRFSAERTGGSVSTLTIQRTQQEDSAVYLCASRGGGPGSYNEQFFGPGTRLTVL.

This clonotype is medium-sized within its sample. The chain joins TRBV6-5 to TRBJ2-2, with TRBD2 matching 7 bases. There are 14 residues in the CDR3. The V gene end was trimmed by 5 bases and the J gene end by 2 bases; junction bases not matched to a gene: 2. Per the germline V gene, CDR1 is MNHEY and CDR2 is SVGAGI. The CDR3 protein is CASSPGGNTGELFF. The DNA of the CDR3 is TGTGCCAGCAGTCCGGGGGGAAACACCGGGGAGCTGTTTTTT.

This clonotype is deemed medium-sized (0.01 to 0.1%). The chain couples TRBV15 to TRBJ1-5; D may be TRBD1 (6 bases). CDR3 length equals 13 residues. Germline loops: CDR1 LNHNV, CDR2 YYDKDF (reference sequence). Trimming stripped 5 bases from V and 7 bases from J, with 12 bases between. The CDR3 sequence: CATSSGAGQPQHF. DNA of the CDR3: TGTGCCACCAGCTCGGGGGCGGGACAGCCCCAGCATTTT.

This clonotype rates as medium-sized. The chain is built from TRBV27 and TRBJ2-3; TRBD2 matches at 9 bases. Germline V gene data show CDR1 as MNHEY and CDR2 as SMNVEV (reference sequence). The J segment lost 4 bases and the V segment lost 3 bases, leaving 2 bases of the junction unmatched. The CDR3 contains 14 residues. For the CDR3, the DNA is TGTGCCAGCAGTTTGGGGACTAGCCCAGATACGCAGTATTTT. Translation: CASSLGTSPDTQYF.

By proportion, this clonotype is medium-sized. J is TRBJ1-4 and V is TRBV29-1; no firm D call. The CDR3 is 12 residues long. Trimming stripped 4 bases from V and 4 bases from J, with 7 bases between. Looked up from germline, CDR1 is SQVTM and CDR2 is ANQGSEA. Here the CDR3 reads CSVASSNEKLFF. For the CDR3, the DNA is TGCAGCGTTGCATCAAGTAATGAAAAACTGTTTTTT.

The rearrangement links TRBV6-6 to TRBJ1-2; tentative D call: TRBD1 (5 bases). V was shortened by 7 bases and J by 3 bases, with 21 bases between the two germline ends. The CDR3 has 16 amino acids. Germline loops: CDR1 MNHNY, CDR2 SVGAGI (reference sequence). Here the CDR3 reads CASTPVRGDIYYGYTF. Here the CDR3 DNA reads TGTGCCAGCACCCCGGTGCGGGGGGATATTTACTATGGCTACACCTTC.

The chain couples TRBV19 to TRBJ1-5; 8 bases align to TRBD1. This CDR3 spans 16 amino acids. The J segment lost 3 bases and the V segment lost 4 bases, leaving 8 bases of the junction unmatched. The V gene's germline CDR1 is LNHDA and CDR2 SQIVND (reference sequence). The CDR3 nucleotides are TGTGCCAGTAGTAGACAGGGGCGTGGCAACAATCAGCCCCAGCATTTT. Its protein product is CASSRQGRGNNQPQHF.

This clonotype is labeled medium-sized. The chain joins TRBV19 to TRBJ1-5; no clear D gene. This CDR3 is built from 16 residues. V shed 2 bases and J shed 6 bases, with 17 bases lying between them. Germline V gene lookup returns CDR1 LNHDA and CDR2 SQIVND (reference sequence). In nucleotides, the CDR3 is TGTGCCAGTAGTATAAAGGTGCGCAGTCCGGGTCAGCCCCAGCATTTT. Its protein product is CASSIKVRSPGQPQHF.

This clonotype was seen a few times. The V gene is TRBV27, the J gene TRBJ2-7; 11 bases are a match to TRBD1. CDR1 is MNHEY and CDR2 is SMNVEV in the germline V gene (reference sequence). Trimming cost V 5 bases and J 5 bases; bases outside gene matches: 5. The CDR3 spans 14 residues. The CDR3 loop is CASSLGQGGNEQYF. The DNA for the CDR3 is TGTGCCAGCAGTCTGGGACAGGGGGGTAACGAGCAGTACTTC.

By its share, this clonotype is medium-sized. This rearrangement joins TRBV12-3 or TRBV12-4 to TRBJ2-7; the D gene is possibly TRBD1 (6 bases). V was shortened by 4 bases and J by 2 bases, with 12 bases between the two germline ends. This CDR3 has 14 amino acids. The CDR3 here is CASSSRTEAYEQYF. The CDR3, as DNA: TGTGCCAGCAGTTCGCGGACAGAAGCCTACGAGCAGTACTTC.

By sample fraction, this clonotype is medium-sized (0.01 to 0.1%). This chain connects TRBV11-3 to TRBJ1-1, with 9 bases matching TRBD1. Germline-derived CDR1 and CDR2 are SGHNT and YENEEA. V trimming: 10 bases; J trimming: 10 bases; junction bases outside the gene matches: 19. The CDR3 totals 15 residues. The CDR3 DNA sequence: TGTGCCACTGGTCCCCCCACAGGGGGCGAGGGTGCAGCTTTCTTT. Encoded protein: CATGPPTGGEGAAFF.

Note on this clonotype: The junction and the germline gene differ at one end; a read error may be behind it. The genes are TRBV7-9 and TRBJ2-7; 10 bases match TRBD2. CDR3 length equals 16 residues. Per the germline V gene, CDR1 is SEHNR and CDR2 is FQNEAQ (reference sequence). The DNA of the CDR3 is TGCGCCAGCAGCTTCTGGGGTAGCGGGGGGCCCTACGAGCAGTACTTC. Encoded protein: CASSFWGSGGPYEQYF.

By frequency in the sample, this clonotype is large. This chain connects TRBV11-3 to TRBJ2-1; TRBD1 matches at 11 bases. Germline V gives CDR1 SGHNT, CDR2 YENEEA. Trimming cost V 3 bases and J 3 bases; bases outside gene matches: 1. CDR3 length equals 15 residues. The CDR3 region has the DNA TGTGCCAGCAGCTTCGGGACAGGGGGCTACAATGAGCAGTTCTTC. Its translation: CASSFGTGGYNEQFF.

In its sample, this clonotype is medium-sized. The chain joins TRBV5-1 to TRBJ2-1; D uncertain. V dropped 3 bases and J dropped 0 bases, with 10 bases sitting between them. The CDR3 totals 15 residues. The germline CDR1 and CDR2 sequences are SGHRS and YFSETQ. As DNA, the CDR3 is TGCGCCAGCAGCTCCGGGCCCAGCTCCTACAATGAGCAGTTCTTC. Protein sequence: CASSSGPSSYNEQFF.

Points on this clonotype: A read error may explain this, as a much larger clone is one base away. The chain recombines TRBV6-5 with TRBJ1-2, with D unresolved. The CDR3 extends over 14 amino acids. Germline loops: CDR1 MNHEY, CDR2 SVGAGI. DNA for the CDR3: TGTACCAGCAGACCCGGCGGCGCTTCATATGGCTACACCTTC. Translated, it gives CTSRPGGASYGYTF.